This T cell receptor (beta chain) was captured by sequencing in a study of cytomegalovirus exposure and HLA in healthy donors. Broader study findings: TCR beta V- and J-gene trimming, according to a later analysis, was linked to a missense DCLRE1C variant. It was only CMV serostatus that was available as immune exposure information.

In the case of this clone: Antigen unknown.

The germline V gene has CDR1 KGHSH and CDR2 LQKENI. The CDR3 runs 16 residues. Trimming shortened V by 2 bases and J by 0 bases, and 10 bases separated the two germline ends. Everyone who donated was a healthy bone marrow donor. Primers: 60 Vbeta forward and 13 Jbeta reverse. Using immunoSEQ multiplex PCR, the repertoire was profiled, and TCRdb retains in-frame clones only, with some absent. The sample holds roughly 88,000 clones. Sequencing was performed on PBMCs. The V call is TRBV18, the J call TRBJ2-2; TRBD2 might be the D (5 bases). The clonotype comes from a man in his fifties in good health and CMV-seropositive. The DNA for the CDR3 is TGTGCCAGCTCACCAACCCCCGGGACGAACACCGGGGAGCTGTTTTTT. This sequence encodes CASSPTPGTNTGELFF.